A selection of T cell receptor beta chains follows, all from one sample in a study of molecular identifiers for immune sequencing clone quantification. TCRdb recomputed calls from the PCR reads with MiXCR, one row per CDR3 protein. The data contain over 600,000 distinct CDR3 sequences, approximately 20% of them singletons. The sequenced sample consisted of naive CD8+ T cells from blood, with Jurkat cell RNA spiked in. These receptors all come from a human donor in good health. Some libraries in this study had Jurkat cell RNA spiked in. CDR3s include the opening cysteine and the closing phenylalanine or tryptophan. Each record gives: J gene, clone size, D gene, V gene, CDR3 protein, CDR3 DNA. D genes are given only for firm matches. Clone size is shown for a subset of rows, as once, few, many or a class of expanded clone.

TRBJ2-7	many	.	TRBV11-2	CASSLAPADEQYF	TGTGCCAGCAGCTTAGCACCCGCCGACGAGCAGTACTTC
TRBJ2-7	.	.	TRBV11-2	CASSLGQGQGFYEQYF	TGTGCCAGCAGCTTAGGTCAGGGCCAGGGATTCTACGAGCAGTACTTC
TRBJ2-3	.	.	TRBV20-1	CSASDNEQGDSGYVTDTRYF	TGCAGTGCTTCGGACAACGAACAGGGCGACAGCGGCTACGTCACAGATACGCGGTATTTT
TRBJ2-7	many	.	TRBV4-3	CASSQVGRNYEQYF	TGCGCCAGCAGCCAAGTCGGCCGAAACTACGAGCAGTACTTC
TRBJ2-5	few	.	TRBV2	CASSEVVGETQYF	TGTGCCAGCAGTGAAGTTGTGGGAGAGACCCAGTACTTC
TRBJ2-2	many	TRBD2	TRBV4-2	CASSQVAGGGTGELFF	TGTGCCAGCAGCCAAGTAGCGGGAGGGGGAACCGGGGAGCTGTTTTTT
TRBJ2-7	.	.	TRBV6-6	CASSGRGAGKSYEQYF	TGTGCCAGCAGCGGCAGGGGCGCAGGAAAATCCTACGAGCAGTACTTC
TRBJ2-5	many	.	TRBV4-3	CASSQDSNAWTRAEF	TGCGCCAGCAGCCAAGATTCCAATGCTTGGACGCGAGCGGAGTTC
TRBJ2-1	many	TRBD2	TRBV29-1	CSVTPGTSGINEQFF	TGCAGCGTCACCCCCGGGACTAGCGGGATAAATGAGCAGTTCTTC
TRBJ2-7	many	TRBD2	TRBV7-9	CASSSTVASGKNEQYF	TGTGCCAGCAGCTCCACTGTGGCTAGCGGAAAAAACGAGCAGTACTTC
TRBJ2-4	.	.	TRBV7-3	CASSSQTGVMGMDIQYF	TGTGCCAGCAGCTCCCAGACGGGGGTGATGGGAATGGACATTCAGTACTTC
TRBJ1-5	many	.	TRBV2	CASSEGKYSNQPQHF	TGTGCCAGCAGTGAGGGGAAGTATAGCAATCAGCCCCAGCATTTT
TRBJ2-7	few	TRBD1	TRBV7-9	CASGHRDRVDEQYF	TGTGCCAGCGGCCACCGGGACAGGGTCGACGAGCAGTACTTC
TRBJ2-5	many	.	TRBV4-3	CASSQEEGWEETQYF	TGCGCCAGCAGCCAAGAAGAGGGTTGGGAAGAGACCCAGTACTTC
TRBJ2-1	.	TRBD2	TRBV19	CASRELAGHGNEQFF	TGTGCCAGTAGGGAACTAGCGGGTCACGGCAATGAGCAGTTCTTC
TRBJ2-5	few	TRBD2	TRBV30	CAWRFVGGYQETQYF	TGTGCCTGGAGGTTTGTGGGGGGGTACCAAGAGACCCAGTACTTC
TRBJ2-7	many	.	TRBV12-3/TRBV12-4	CASSLREKQYF	TGTGCCAGCAGTTTACGGGAGAAGCAGTACTTC
TRBJ1-6	.	.	TRBV2	CASSGVRGLCSPLHF	TGTGCCAGCAGTGGCGTCAGGGGTTTGTGTTCACCCCTCCACTTT
TRBJ2-7	.	.	TRBV6-5	CASSSPAYEQHF	TGTGCCAGCAGTTCCCCAGCCTACGAGCAGCACTTC
TRBJ1-1	.	.	TRBV19	CASSILGRGHQNTEAFF	TGTGCCAGTAGTATACTGGGAAGGGGCCACCAGAACACTGAAGCTTTCTTT
TRBJ2-7	many	.	TRBV27	CASSLSGGPNYEQYF	TGTGCCAGCAGTTTATCCGGGGGTCCCAACTACGAGCAGTACTTC
TRBJ1-2	few	TRBD1	TRBV27	CASRETGGYGYTF	TGTGCCAGCAGAGAGACAGGGGGCTATGGCTACACCTTC
TRBJ2-7	many	TRBD2	TRBV12-3/TRBV12-4	CASSGGLARYEQYF	TGTGCCAGCAGCGGTGGACTAGCGAGGTACGAGCAGTACTTC
TRBJ2-1	.	TRBD2	TRBV9	CASSVGAGGRYNEQFF	TGTGCCAGCAGCGTAGGAGCGGGGGGAAGGTACAATGAGCAGTTCTTC
TRBJ2-7	many	TRBD1	TRBV30	CAWSPTGMYEQYF	TGTGCCTGGAGTCCGACAGGGATGTACGAGCAGTACTTC
TRBJ2-2	many	.	TRBV7-9	CASSSPDYTGELFF	TGTGCCAGCAGCTCACCTGACTACACCGGGGAGCTGTTTTTT
TRBJ1-1	many	.	TRBV5-1	CASSLETGKIGNTEAFF	TGCGCCAGCAGCTTGGAAACAGGGAAGATTGGAAACACTGAAGCTTTCTTT
TRBJ2-5	few	.	TRBV19	CASSIDVGTQYF	TGTGCCAGTAGTATAGATGTGGGGACCCAGTACTTC